A single sample is the source of the 22 T cell receptor beta chains below, sequenced in a study of T cell responses to AZD1222 COVID-19 vaccine. The method was immunoSEQ multiplex PCR; TCRdb's version includes in-frame clones alone and lacks a portion of them. The data show tens of thousands of clones, with 88% seen just once and around 21% held by the top ten. The sample was peripheral blood, taken on day 0 of AZD1222 vaccination. The origin of the receptors is an adult in good health.

CDR3 region: CASSQGPSGPTSSGTQYF. The CDR3 bases are TGTGCCAGCAGCCAAGGGCCTAGCGGGCCTACCTCCTCGGGGACCCAGTACTTC. The chain joins TRBV3-1 (or the pseudogene TRBV3-2) to TRBJ2-5; the match to TRBD2 covers 8 bases. CDR3 length: 18 residues. After removal of 1 base from V and 7 bases from J, the junction contained 17 bases not matched to a gene. The germline V gene encodes CDR1 LGHDT and CDR2 YNNKEL (reference sequence).

CDR3 loop: CASSTDRADTQYF. As DNA, the CDR3 is TGTGCCAGCAGCACCGACAGGGCAGATACGCAGTATTTT. The gene calls are TRBV7-2 and TRBJ2-3, with 7 positions matching TRBD1. The CDR3 has 13 amino acids. Germline V CDR1 and CDR2: SGHTA, FQGNSA. The V gene end was trimmed by 5 bases and the J gene end by 4 bases; junction bases not matched to a gene: 3.

The genes are TRBV10-3 and TRBJ2-1; tentative D call: TRBD2 (6 bases). Germline lookup yields CDR1 ENHRY and CDR2 SYGVKD. Trimming took 7 bases from V and 7 from J, leaving 17 bases between them. The CDR3 extends over 14 amino acids. The DNA for the CDR3 is TGTGCCATCACCATCAGTGGGGGAGGTAATGAGCAGTTCTTC. This translates into CAITISGGGNEQFF.

This rearrangement joins TRBV6-5 to TRBJ1-1; 8 bases align to TRBD1. Germline CDR1 MNHEY, CDR2 SVGAGI. The CDR3 is 13 residues long. The J segment lost 5 bases and the V segment lost 6 bases, leaving 5 bases of the junction unmatched. CDR3 amino acids: CASRGTGKTEAFF. In DNA, the CDR3 is TGTGCCAGCAGGGGGACAGGAAAAACTGAAGCTTTCTTT.

The chain employs TRBV9 and TRBJ1-1; possible D gene TRBD1, 5 bases. The V end lost 5 bases, the J end lost 4 bases, and 15 bases lay between the germline ends. Germline lookup yields CDR1 SGDLS and CDR2 YYNGEE. This CDR3 has 14 residues. CDR3 coding DNA: TGTGCCAGCAGTGCCGGCCCAGGGCCCACTGAAGCTTTCTTT. Protein: CASSAGPGPTEAFF.

This sequence joins TRBV5-4 and TRBJ2-3; D is possibly TRBD1 (5 bases). Germline-derived CDR1 and CDR2 are SGHNT and YYREEE (reference sequence). The CDR3 is made up of 17 amino acids. The V end lost 0 bases, the J end lost 1 base, and 15 bases lay between the germline ends. CDR3: CASSLAARQGGTDTQYF. The DNA for the CDR3 is TGTGCCAGCAGCTTGGCGGCGCGCCAGGGCGGCACAGATACGCAGTATTTT.

This clone was counted once. The chain employs TRBV7-2 and TRBJ1-3; TRBD1 matches at 12 bases. This CDR3 spans 17 amino acids. Trimming at V came to 3 bases and at J to 4 bases, leaving 7 bases not matched to a gene. Germline V CDR1 and CDR2: SGHTA, FQGNSA. The CDR3 DNA reads TGTGCCAGCAGCTTCTCGGTCGGGACAGGGGGCGGAAACACCATATATTTT. Protein sequence: CASSFSVGTGGGNTIYF.

The chain links TRBV6-5 to TRBJ2-3; tentatively, D is TRBD1 (6 bases). Trimming took off 7 bases at V and 1 base at J, with 15 bases between the two ends. The CDR3 has 15 amino acids. Germline assignment: CDR1 MNHEY and CDR2 SVGAGI. The chain's CDR3 is CASTWGLVGTDTQYF. The DNA for the CDR3 is TGTGCCAGCACCTGGGGGCTAGTAGGCACAGATACGCAGTATTTT.

This chain uses TRBV27 with TRBJ2-3, with D unclear. CDR1 MNHEY and CDR2 SMNVEV come from the germline V gene (reference sequence). The CDR3 has 12 residues. The V and J ends lost 2 bases and 9 bases respectively, with 9 bases between them. This chain's CDR3 is CASSLQIGTQYF. The CDR3 DNA follows: TGTGCCAGCAGTTTACAGATCGGCACGCAGTATTTT.

J is TRBJ2-7 and V is TRBV6-2 or TRBV6-3; 11 nucleotides match TRBD2. This CDR3 is 16 amino acids long. V shed 6 bases and J 6 bases; nucleotides not matched to a gene: 13. Per the germline V gene, CDR1 is MNHEY and CDR2 is SVGEGT. The CDR3 DNA is TGTGCCAGCAGCCAACTTAGCGGGAGGGCCTGGGTCGAGCAGTACTTC. Encoded protein: CASSQLSGRAWVEQYF.

This clone was picked up one time. This chain links TRBV19 with TRBJ1-5; 7 nucleotides match TRBD1. Looked up from germline, CDR1 is LNHDA and CDR2 is SQIVND (reference sequence). V trimming: 5 bases; J trimming: 6 bases; junction bases outside the gene matches: 7. CDR3 size: 14 residues. The CDR3 reads CASSVGTAAQPQHF. DNA for the CDR3: TGTGCCAGTAGTGTCGGGACAGCGGCTCAGCCCCAGCATTTT.

The chain is built from TRBV6-2 or TRBV6-3 and TRBJ2-1, with 11 bases matching TRBD2. The CDR3 consists of 18 residues. J gave up 1 base and V 2 bases, and 7 bases lay outside the gene matches. Per germline, CDR1 MNHEY and CDR2 SVGEGT. The CDR3 reads CASSYPTSGSGSYNEQFF. The CDR3 nucleotides read TGTGCCAGCAGTTACCCCACTAGCGGGAGTGGTTCCTACAATGAGCAGTTCTTC.

This clone was counted only a few times. CDR3 residues: CATGGGRYEQYF. CDR3 coding DNA: TGTGCCACCGGAGGTGGTAGATACGAGCAGTACTTC. The V call is TRBV2, the J call TRBJ2-7; a possible D gene is TRBD2 (5 bases). V dropped 10 bases and J dropped 4 bases, with 14 bases sitting between them. The CDR3 is 12 amino acids. Per the germline V gene, CDR1 is SNHLY and CDR2 is FYNNEI.

This clone has only one observation. This chain connects TRBV10-3 to TRBJ1-4; no clear D. The CDR3 totals 14 residues. CDR1 ENHRY and CDR2 SYGVKD come from the germline V gene. V gave up 0 bases and J gave up 5 bases, with 7 bases separating them. DNA of the CDR3: TGTGCCATCAGTGAGTCGGGTCAGAATGAAAAACTGTTTTTT. This codes for CAISESGQNEKLFF.

The V gene is TRBV5-5, the J gene TRBJ2-7, with 7 bases fitting TRBD1. Germline lookup yields CDR1 SGHKS and CDR2 YYEKEE (reference sequence). CDR3 length equals 15 residues. V was clipped by 0 bases and J by 0 bases; unmatched bases: 3. This chain's CDR3 is CASSLVRDSSYEQYF. The CDR3, as DNA: TGTGCCAGCAGCTTGGTCCGGGACAGCTCCTACGAGCAGTACTTC.

The gene calls are TRBV19 and TRBJ2-1, with TRBD2 matching over 15 bases. This CDR3 is built from 20 residues. Germline trimming cut 0 bases from V and 0 bases from J; bases unmatched to any gene: 6. The germline V gene has CDR1 LNHDA and CDR2 SQIVND (reference sequence). The CDR3 DNA reads as TGTGCCAGTAGTATAGAAGGACTAGCGGGAGGGCGTAGCTCCTACAATGAGCAGTTCTTC. This codes for CASSIEGLAGGRSSYNEQFF.

About this clone: This same CDR3 is encoded by further DNA sequences in the sample. The V gene is TRBV12-3 or TRBV12-4, the J gene TRBJ2-3, with TRBD1 identical over 9 bases. The CDR3 spans 13 residues. V shed 8 bases and J 3 bases; nucleotides not matched to a gene: 3. CDR3 sequence (DNA): TGTGCCAGCGGACAGGGGAGGACAGATACGCAGTATTTT. Translating gives CASGQGRTDTQYF.

This sequence joins TRBV6-2 or TRBV6-3 and TRBJ1-5, with 9 bases that match TRBD1. The CDR3 totals 15 residues. V trimming: 6 bases; J trimming: 4 bases; junction bases outside the gene matches: 7. The V gene's germline CDR1 is MNHEY and CDR2 SVGEGT. The CDR3 reads CASSPNDRGNQPQHF. CDR3 DNA sequence: TGTGCCAGCAGCCCAAATGACAGGGGGAATCAGCCCCAGCATTTT.

This sequence joins TRBV7-2 and TRBJ2-7, with 9 bases aligning to TRBD2. Germline-derived CDR1 and CDR2 are SGHTA and FQGNSA. The CDR3 sequence is 14 residues long. The ends lost 3 bases at V and 4 bases at J; junction bases unmatched: 4. CDR3 in DNA: TGTGCCAGCAGCTTGATAGCGGGAGATTACGAGCAGTACTTC. It translates to CASSLIAGDYEQYF.

The chain couples TRBV6-6 to TRBJ2-7; 7 positions agree with TRBD2. Germline V gives CDR1 MNHNY, CDR2 SVGAGI (reference sequence). There are 16 residues in the CDR3. The junction had 17 bases not matched to a gene; V was cut back by 8 bases and J by 4 bases. CDR3 protein: CASLSLSGRAGYEQYF. The CDR3, as DNA: TGTGCCAGCCTTTCTCTAAGTGGGAGGGCCGGGTACGAGCAGTACTTC.

This rearrangement joins TRBV7-8 to TRBJ2-1; D is perhaps TRBD1 or TRBD2 (6 bases each). V dropped 4 bases and J dropped 5 bases, with 15 bases sitting between them. From germline, CDR1 is SGHVS and CDR2 FQNEAQ. The CDR3 has 15 amino acids. The CDR3 sequence is CASSWGKGGNNEQFF. The CDR3 coding sequence is TGTGCCAGCAGCTGGGGGAAGGGGGGAAACAATGAGCAGTTCTTC. Full variable domain (remainder filled in from reference TRBV7-8 and TRBJ2-1): GAGVSQSPRYKVAKRGQDVALRCDPISGHVSLFWYQQALGQGPEFLTYFQNEAQLDKSGLPSDRFFAERPEGSVSTLKIQRTQQEDSAVYLCASSWGKGGNNEQFFGPGTRLTVL.

The J gene is TRBJ1-1, the V gene TRBV11-2; D unresolved. The germline V gene encodes CDR1 SGHAT and CDR2 FQNNGV. The V end was cut by 2 bases, the J end by 8 bases, with 6 bases between. The CDR3 is made up of 11 amino acids. For the CDR3, the DNA is TGTGCCAGCAGCTTAAAGAGGGAAGCTTTCTTT. Translation gives CASSLKREAFF.